This section outlines one T cell receptor (beta chain) sequence together with its context. V lost 5 bases and J lost 8; bases outside the gene matches: 15. Germline V gene lookup returns CDR1 LNHNV and CDR2 YYDKDF (reference sequence). The CDR3 is made up of 17 amino acids. This sample is drawn from a study of siplizumab effects on memory and regulatory T cells. Libraries were prepared by immunoSEQ multiplex PCR; TCRdb keeps only in-frame clonotypes and omits some of them. The table includes about 100,000 clones, approximately 91% detected once. The TCR comes from a human donor in good health. V usage is TRBV15 and J usage is TRBJ2-1; TRBD2 matches 10 bases. Sequencing was performed on CD4+ T cells sorted from blood. CDR3 protein: CATSSPWISGGADEQFF. In DNA, the CDR3 is TGTGCCACCAGCTCACCGTGGATAAGCGGGGGGGCAGATGAGCAGTTCTTC.